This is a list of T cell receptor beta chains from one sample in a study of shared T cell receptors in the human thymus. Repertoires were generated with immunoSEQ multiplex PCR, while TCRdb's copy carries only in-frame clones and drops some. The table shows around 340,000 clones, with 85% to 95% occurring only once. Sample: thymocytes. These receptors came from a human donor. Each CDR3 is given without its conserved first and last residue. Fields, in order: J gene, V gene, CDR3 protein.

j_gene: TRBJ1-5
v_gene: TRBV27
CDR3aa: ASSGRGRVGNQPQH

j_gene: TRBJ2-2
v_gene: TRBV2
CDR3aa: ASSEAPTSRVTGELF

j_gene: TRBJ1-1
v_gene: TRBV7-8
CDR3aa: ASSLGGQNTEAF

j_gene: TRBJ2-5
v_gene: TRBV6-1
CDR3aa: ASSDYPSIYRDRGQETQY

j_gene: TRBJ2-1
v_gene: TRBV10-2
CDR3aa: ASSESASGRADIRSEQF

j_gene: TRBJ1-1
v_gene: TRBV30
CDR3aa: AWNRGVRTEAF

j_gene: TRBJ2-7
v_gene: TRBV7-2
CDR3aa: ASSYPGQGRPEQY

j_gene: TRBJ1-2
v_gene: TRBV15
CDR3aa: ATSRAEVGRGRGYGYT

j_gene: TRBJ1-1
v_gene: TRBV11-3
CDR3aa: ASSPGPGTGGGTEAF

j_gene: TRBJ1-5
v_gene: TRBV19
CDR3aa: ASSSVGGQPQH

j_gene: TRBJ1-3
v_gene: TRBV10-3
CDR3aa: AISASLGRSGNTIY

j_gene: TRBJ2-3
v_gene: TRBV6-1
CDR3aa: ASSEGRGLTDTQY

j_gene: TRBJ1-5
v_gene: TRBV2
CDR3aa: ASSAGWGNQPQH

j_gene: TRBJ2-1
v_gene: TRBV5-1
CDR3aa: ASSKAGYEQF

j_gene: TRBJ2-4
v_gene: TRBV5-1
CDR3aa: ASSFVRWDIQY

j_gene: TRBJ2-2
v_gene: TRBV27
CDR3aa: ASSLHLRRGLAGEITGELF

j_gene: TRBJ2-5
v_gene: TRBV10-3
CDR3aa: AISERLAANQETQY

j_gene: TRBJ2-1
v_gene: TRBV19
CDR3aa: ASSTHLAGAYNEQF

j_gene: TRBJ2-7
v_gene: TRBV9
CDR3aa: ASSYRLAGDEQY

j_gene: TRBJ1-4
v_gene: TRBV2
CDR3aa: ASRSARGPNEKLF

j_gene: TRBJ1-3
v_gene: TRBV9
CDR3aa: ASSEGQAGNTIY

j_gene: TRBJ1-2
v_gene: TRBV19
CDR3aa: ASSMGGTGDYGYT

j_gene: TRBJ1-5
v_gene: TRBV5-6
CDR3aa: ASSWGQGGQPQH

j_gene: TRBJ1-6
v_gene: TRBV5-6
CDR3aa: ASSLDEGYNSPLH

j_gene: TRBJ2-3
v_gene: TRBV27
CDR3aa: ASSLTPTDTQY

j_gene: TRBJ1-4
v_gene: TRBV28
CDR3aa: ASSWGGRTNEKLF

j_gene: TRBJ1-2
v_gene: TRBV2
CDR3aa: ASIPQEGGVQGYT

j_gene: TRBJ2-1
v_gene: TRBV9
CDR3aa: ASSVHRAYNEQF